The sequence of this TCR beta chain was determined in a study of shared clonotypes between healthy human individuals. Regarding the study as a whole: The genetic and exposure-history diversity represented was limited by few donors.

CDR1 LNHDA and CDR2 SQIVND come from the germline V gene (reference sequence). The CDR3 is 14 amino acids. Trimming stripped 5 bases from V and 3 bases from J, with 10 bases between. Every one of the donors was a Caucasian adult that lived in Nashville, Tennessee. Only one count was recorded for this clone. Its antigen is not known. An even split of each subset's genomic DNA across several immunoSEQ plates was performed. With ten immunoSEQ deep assay plates, unsorted PBMC DNA underwent sequencing. Profiling relied on immunoSEQ multiplex PCR, and the TCRdb table lists in-frame clones only, not all of them. The data contain about 480,000 clones, 79% of them singletons.

This sequence was found in a woman between 40 and 55 years old in good health. Some clones in this sample may be carry-over from other donors' samples. The specimen was PBMCs. V is TRBV19 and J is TRBJ1-4; perhaps TRBD1 as D (6 bases). The DNA of the CDR3 is TGTGCCAGTAGTCCGGACAGCTCTAATGAAAAACTGTTTTTT. It encodes CASSPDSSNEKLFF.